What follows are 32 T cell receptor beta chains derived from one specimen sequenced in a study of blood T cell repertoires in COVID-19. The assay was immunoSEQ multiplex PCR, and TCRdb's table has in-frame clones only and misses some. Of roughly 100,000 clones listed, over 80% are singletons. The sequenced material came from peripheral blood. The receptors here all came from a woman aged 50 to 60 in a cohort sampled during active COVID-19.

The V and J genes are TRBV11-3 and TRBJ2-2, with TRBD2 matching over 9 bases. The CDR3 runs to 15 residues. Germline values: CDR1 SGHNT, CDR2 YENEEA. V gave up 5 bases and J gave up 4 bases; unmatched junction bases: 5. CDR3 in DNA: TGTGCCAGCAGCGAGCGGGGGGACCGCACCGGGGAGCTGTTTTTT. Its protein product is CASSERGDRTGELFF.

The chain joins TRBV15 to TRBJ2-3; the D gene is possibly TRBD2 (7 bases). V dropped 0 bases and J dropped 1 base, with 11 bases sitting between them. The length of the CDR3 is 16 residues. Germline V gene sequence: CDR1 LNHNV, CDR2 YYDKDF (reference sequence). The CDR3 nucleotides are TGTGCCACCAGCAGAGATAAGGGGGGGGGCACAGATACGCAGTATTTT. It specifies CATSRDKGGGTDTQYF.

The J gene is TRBJ1-5, the V gene TRBV19; D call uncertain. Germline CDR1 LNHDA, CDR2 SQIVND (reference sequence). The germline V and J ends were trimmed by 4 bases and 4 bases, with 11 bases remaining between them. CDR3 length equals 14 residues. DNA of the CDR3: TGTGCCAGTAGTAGATCAGGCTCTAATCAGCCCCAGCATTTT. Translating gives CASSRSGSNQPQHF. Variable domain in full (rest from reference TRBV19 and TRBJ1-5): DGGITQSPKYLFRKEGQNVTLSCEQNLNHDAMYWYRQDPGQGLRLIYYSQIVNDFQKGDIAEGYSVSREKKESFPLTVTSAQKNPTAFYLCASSRSGSNQPQHFGDGTRLSIL.

This rearrangement joins TRBV7-2 to TRBJ2-1; D uncertain. Germline CDR1 reads SGHTA; CDR2 reads FQGNSA. The V end was cut by 4 bases, the J end by 5 bases, with 18 bases between. There are 16 residues in the CDR3. CDR3 amino acids: CASSYPRGRPNNEQFF. CDR3 DNA: TGTGCCAGCAGCTACCCCCGTGGGCGCCCAAACAATGAGCAGTTCTTC.

This clone was seen a handful of times. This rearrangement joins TRBV10-1 to TRBJ2-1; 7 nucleotides line up with TRBD1. The V gene's germline CDR1 is WNHNN and CDR2 SYGVQD (reference sequence). CDR3 length equals 14 residues. The junction had 2 bases not matched to a gene; V was cut back by 0 bases and J by 6 bases. CDR3 protein: CASSESQGVNEQFF. As DNA, the CDR3 is TGCGCCAGCAGTGAGTCTCAGGGGGTCAATGAGCAGTTCTTC.

This clone has just a few counts. The rearrangement joins TRBV19 to TRBJ1-5; D gene unclear. Germline loops: CDR1 LNHDA, CDR2 SQIVND (reference sequence). The CDR3 is 13 residues long. Trimming cost V 0 bases and J 5 bases, with 5 bases left between them. CDR3 sequence: CASSIDSHQPQHF. DNA for the CDR3: TGTGCCAGTAGTATAGACTCCCATCAGCCCCAGCATTTT. Using reference TRBV19 and TRBJ1-5 for the parts outside the CDR3, the full variable domain is DGGITQSPKYLFRKEGQNVTLSCEQNLNHDAMYWYRQDPGQGLRLIYYSQIVNDFQKGDIAEGYSVSREKKESFPLTVTSAQKNPTAFYLCASSIDSHQPQHFGDGTRLSIL.

The chain links TRBV11-3 to TRBJ2-7, with D possibly TRBD1 on 5 matching bases. The CDR3 totals 18 residues. Germline CDR1 SGHNT, CDR2 YENEEA. Trimming cost V 0 bases and J 5 bases, with 23 bases left between them. CDR3 sequence: CASSLDRGRAYNPHEQYF. The CDR3 DNA is TGTGCCAGCAGCTTAGATCGCGGCAGGGCTTACAATCCGCACGAGCAGTACTTC.

V gene TRBV7-9 combines with J gene TRBJ1-1, with 11 bases fitting TRBD1. This CDR3 has 12 residues. The J segment lost 11 bases and the V segment lost 6 bases, leaving 5 bases of the junction unmatched. CDR1 and CDR2 from the germline V gene are SEHNR and FQNEAQ (reference sequence). The CDR3 nucleotides are TGTGCCAGCAGTCGGGACAGGGGGTATGCTTTCTTT. This sequence encodes CASSRDRGYAFF.

The chain has TRBV5-1 and TRBJ1-4; D uncertain. The germline CDR1 and CDR2 sequences are SGHRS and YFSETQ. This CDR3 is 13 amino acids long. V was shortened by 3 bases and J by 5 bases, with 8 bases between the two germline ends. The DNA of the CDR3 is TGCGCCAGCAGCTCCGACACCAATGAAAAACTGTTTTTT. Encoded protein: CASSSDTNEKLFF.

The V and J genes are TRBV18 and TRBJ1-3; D is uncertain. Germline CDR1 and CDR2: KGHSH and LQKENI. The V gene lost 5 bases and the J gene lost 4 bases, with 12 bases spanning the gap. This CDR3 spans 14 amino acids. The CDR3 reads CASSKERNGNTIYF. CDR3 DNA: TGTGCCAGCTCAAAGGAGAGGAACGGAAACACCATATATTTT.

The CDR3 DNA reads TGTGCCAGCAGCTTGAAGACTAGCGGGAGCCTCGAGCAGTACTTC. Translation gives CASSLKTSGSLEQYF. The chain combines TRBV7-2 with TRBJ2-7; 12 nucleotides match TRBD2. The CDR3 has 15 residues. V shed 3 bases and J 6 bases; nucleotides not matched to a gene: 6. CDR1 SGHTA and CDR2 FQGNSA come from the germline V gene. The whole variable domain, filled in from reference TRBV7-2 and TRBJ2-7, reads GAGVSQSPSNKVTEKGKDVELRCDPISGHTALYWYRQSLGQGLEFLIYFQGNSAPDKSGLPSDRFSAERTGGSVSTLTIQRTQQEDSAVYLCASSLKTSGSLEQYFGPGTRLTVT.

V is TRBV9 and J is TRBJ1-2, with 11 positions matching TRBD1. This CDR3 comprises 16 residues. V lost 0 bases to trimming and J lost 8 bases; unmatched junction nucleotides: 9. The germline V gene has CDR1 SGDLS and CDR2 YYNGEE. CDR3 in amino acids: CASSVALGQGARGYTF. In nucleotides, the CDR3 is TGTGCCAGCAGCGTAGCTCTAGGACAGGGGGCGCGGGGCTACACCTTC.

The chain has TRBV30 and TRBJ2-1; D gene ambiguous. The CDR3 length is 13 residues. V was clipped by 2 bases and J by 9 bases, with 14 bases between them. CDR1 is GTSNPN and CDR2 is SVGIG in the germline V gene (reference sequence). The CDR3: CAWSPPPAGEQFF. In nucleotides, the CDR3 is TGTGCCTGGAGTCCCCCGCCCGCAGGTGAGCAGTTCTTC.

The chain employs TRBV5-1 and TRBJ1-2; possibly TRBD1 for D (6 bases). Germline loops: CDR1 SGHRS, CDR2 YFSETQ. The V end lost 0 bases, the J end lost 6 bases, and 15 bases lay between the germline ends. This CDR3 is 15 amino acids long. In DNA, the CDR3 is TGCGCCAGCAGCTTGGGTAGGGGGTTCGGGGATGGCTACACCTTC. It specifies CASSLGRGFGDGYTF. Variable domain in full (rest from reference TRBV5-1 and TRBJ1-2): KAGVTQTPRYLIKTRGQQVTLSCSPISGHRSVSWYQQTPGQGLQFLFEYFSETQRNKGNFPGRFSGRQFSNSRSEMNVSTLELGDSALYLCASSLGRGFGDGYTFGSGTRLTVV.

This clone is a singleton in its sample. CDR3 nucleotide sequence: TGTGCCAGCAGCGGAGACAGTACAGAAGCCTATAATTCACCCCTCCACTTT. This gives the protein CASSGDSTEAYNSPLHF. The rearrangement joins TRBV7-9 to TRBJ1-6, with D possibly being TRBD1 (5 bases). V gave up 5 bases and J gave up 2 bases, with 16 bases separating them. CDR3 length: 17 residues. Germline V gives CDR1 SEHNR, CDR2 FQNEAQ (reference sequence). Using reference TRBV7-9 and TRBJ1-6 for the parts outside the CDR3, the full variable domain is DTGVSQNPRHKITKRGQNVTFRCDPISEHNRLYWYRQTLGQGPEFLTYFQNEAQLEKSRLLSDRFSAERPKGSFSTLEIQRTEQGDSAMYLCASSGDSTEAYNSPLHFGNGTRLTVT.

The chain is built from TRBV5-4 and TRBJ2-2; maybe TRBD1 (6 bases). Trimming pared 1 base from V and 1 base from J, leaving 11 bases between. The CDR3 sequence is 16 residues long. Germline V gene data show CDR1 as SGHNT and CDR2 as YYREEE (reference sequence). The CDR3 loop is CASSLSRGGNTGELFF. The DNA for the CDR3 is TGTGCCAGCAGCTTGAGTCGAGGGGGGAACACCGGGGAGCTGTTTTTT.

The chain recombines TRBV3-1 (or the pseudogene TRBV3-2) with TRBJ1-3; a weak D match, TRBD1 (5 bases). CDR3 length: 15 amino acids. The V end was cut by 3 bases, the J end by 0 bases, with 9 bases between. In germline, CDR1 is LGHDT, CDR2 YNNKEL (reference sequence). CDR3 sequence reads: CASSQGLLSGNTIYF. CDR3 bases: TGTGCCAGCAGCCAGGGGCTTCTCTCTGGAAACACCATATATTTT.

This clone was counted only a few times. The V gene is TRBV2, the J gene TRBJ2-1; tentative D call: TRBD2 (5 bases). The CDR3 runs to 15 residues. Per the germline V gene, CDR1 is SNHLY and CDR2 is FYNNEI. V shed 4 bases and J shed 2 bases, with 12 bases lying between them. CDR3 region: CASSGAGYTYNEQFF. The CDR3 DNA reads as TGTGCCAGCAGTGGGGCGGGTTATACCTACAATGAGCAGTTCTTC.

The rearrangement uses TRBV27 and TRBJ2-3; D unresolved. This CDR3 is built from 14 residues. Per germline, CDR1 MNHEY and CDR2 SMNVEV (reference sequence). V dropped 2 bases and J dropped 1 base, with 7 bases sitting between them. The chain's CDR3 is CASSLASGTDTQYF. CDR3 nucleotide sequence: TGTGCCAGCAGTTTAGCCTCGGGCACAGATACGCAGTATTTT.

The chain links TRBV6-6 to TRBJ1-3; D is perhaps TRBD1 (6 bases). Germline lookup yields CDR1 MNHNY and CDR2 SVGAGI (reference sequence). This CDR3 contains 15 residues. V gave up 4 bases and J gave up 2 bases, with 12 bases separating them. CDR3 loop: CASSFEQGTGNTIYF. The CDR3 DNA sequence: TGTGCCAGCAGTTTCGAACAGGGAACTGGAAACACCATATATTTT.

The rearrangement joins TRBV15 to TRBJ2-1; 9 positions match TRBD2. Germline V CDR1 and CDR2: LNHNV, YYDKDF (reference sequence). The CDR3 runs to 14 residues. Trimming took 1 base from V and 7 from J; bases not matched to a gene: 2. The CDR3 region is CATSRGLAGNEQFF. DNA for the CDR3: TGTGCCACCAGCAGAGGGCTAGCGGGGAATGAGCAGTTCTTC.

The V call is TRBV5-6, the J call TRBJ2-1, with 7 bases that match TRBD1. CDR3 length: 14 amino acids. CDR1 is SGHDT, CDR2 YYEEEE, per germline. The junction had 6 bases not matched to a gene; V was cut back by 0 bases and J by 9 bases. This CDR3 is CASSLVGTVGEQFF. In DNA, the CDR3 is TGTGCCAGCAGCTTGGTGGGGACAGTTGGTGAGCAGTTCTTC.

V is TRBV12-3 or TRBV12-4 and J is TRBJ1-1; D uncertain. Between the trimmed V and J ends, which lost 6 bases and 0 bases, there was a span of 5 bases. CDR3 length equals 12 residues. The CDR3 is CASSPLNTEAFF. In DNA, the CDR3 is TGTGCCAGCAGCCCTCTGAACACTGAAGCTTTCTTT.

V and J are TRBV6-5 and TRBJ1-5, with D perhaps TRBD1 (5 bases). This CDR3 spans 14 amino acids. Trimming pared 2 bases from V and 3 bases from J, leaving 8 bases between. In germline, CDR1 is MNHEY, CDR2 SVGAGI. The CDR3 sequence: CASSYQGINQPQHF. In DNA form, the CDR3 reads TGTGCCAGCAGTTACCAGGGTATCAATCAGCCCCAGCATTTT.

This sequence joins TRBV6-6 and TRBJ2-3, with a possible D match to TRBD1 (6 bases). This CDR3 is 14 amino acids long. Germline V CDR1 and CDR2: MNHNY, SVGAGI (reference sequence). Deletions cut 5 bases from V and 7 bases from J, with 16 bases between. CDR3 residues: CASSTPMGANTQYF. The CDR3 nucleotides read TGTGCCAGCAGTACCCCTATGGGGGCCAATACGCAGTATTTT.

The chain combines TRBV5-1 with TRBJ2-5; 9 positions agree with TRBD1. Germline lookup yields CDR1 SGHRS and CDR2 YFSETQ. With V trimmed by 5 bases and J by 2 bases, 7 bases remained unmatched. This CDR3 spans 15 amino acids. In nucleotides, the CDR3 is TGCGCCAGCAGAACCCGGGACAGGGTTCAAGAGACCCAGTACTTC. Protein product: CASRTRDRVQETQYF.

V gene TRBV7-9 combines with J gene TRBJ1-1; 7 nucleotides line up with TRBD1. The CDR3 consists of 12 residues. Trimming cost V 3 bases and J 8 bases; bases outside gene matches: 3. Germline assignment: CDR1 SEHNR and CDR2 FQNEAQ (reference sequence). The DNA for the CDR3 is TGTGCCAGCAGCTTCGGGACAGTCGAAGCTTTCTTT. Its translation is CASSFGTVEAFF.

The CDR3 coding sequence is TGTGCCAGCAGTCCCCAGACAGCCGAAAAACTGTTTTTT. Amino acid sequence: CASSPQTAEKLFF. The chain uses TRBV12-3 or TRBV12-4 and TRBJ1-4; maybe TRBD1 (5 bases). CDR3 size: 13 residues. Between the trimmed V and J ends, which lost 5 bases and 8 bases, there was a span of 12 bases.

The J gene is TRBJ2-2, the V gene TRBV18; no clear D gene. This CDR3 has 13 amino acids. Germline V CDR1 and CDR2: KGHSH, LQKENI. The V end lost 2 bases, the J end lost 7 bases, and 8 bases lay between the germline ends. In DNA form, the CDR3 reads TGTGCCAGCTCACCAGGCCGCCGCGGGGAGCTGTTTTTT. Translation: CASSPGRRGELFF. The whole variable domain, filled in from reference TRBV18 and TRBJ2-2, reads NAGVMQNPRHLVRRRGQEARLRCSPMKGHSHVYWYRQLPEEGLKFMVYLQKENIIDESGMPKERFSAEFPKEGPSILRIQQVVRGDSAAYFCASSPGRRGELFFGEGSRLTVL.

The chain joins TRBV30 to TRBJ1-4; D unclear. V lost 4 bases and J 8 bases, leaving 20 bases between the germline ends. Per germline, CDR1 GTSNPN and CDR2 SVGIG (reference sequence). This CDR3 comprises 15 residues. This chain's CDR3 is CAWNLGGIRREKLFF. In DNA, the CDR3 is TGTGCCTGGAATCTTGGAGGGATAAGACGAGAAAAACTGTTTTTT.

The chain carries TRBV7-9 and TRBJ2-2, with 8 bases matching TRBD2. V shed 1 base, J shed 6 bases, and the junction held 4 bases outside the gene matches. The CDR3 loop spans 15 amino acids. The germline CDR1 and CDR2 sequences are SEHNR and FQNEAQ (reference sequence). The CDR3, as DNA: TGTGCCAGCAGCTTAGGGACTAGCTTGGCCGGGGAGCTGTTTTTT. This sequence encodes CASSLGTSLAGELFF.

J is TRBJ1-5 and V is TRBV19; D might be TRBD1 (6 bases). The CDR3 is 14 amino acids. The germline V gene has CDR1 LNHDA and CDR2 SQIVND (reference sequence). Trimming took off 9 bases at V and 0 bases at J, with 12 bases between the two ends. The DNA for the CDR3 is TGTGCCAGCCGCGAGGACAGTAGCAATCAGCCCCAGCATTTT. Its translation is CASREDSSNQPQHF.